The 18 T cell receptor beta chains listed next were all sequenced from one sample in a study of spatial heterogeneity in lung cancer. Study results and caveats: Higher tumor mutation counts went along with higher counts of expanded intratumoral alpha and beta TCRs.

Noted time point: sample taken at primary tumor resection. These receptors are not linked to any known antigen. One entry per CDR3 protein, called by TCRdb with MiXCR from the 5' RACE reads. The table shows around 8,100 distinct CDR3 sequences, with around 12% occurring only once. Specimen: lung tumor tissue, collected at surgery. These receptors were collected from a male donor with early-stage non-small cell lung cancer.

This clonotype is termed medium-sized. This sequence joins TRBV11-2 and TRBJ2-7; 8 nucleotides agree with TRBD1. The ends lost 2 bases at V and 7 bases at J; junction bases unmatched: 7. CDR1 SGHAT and CDR2 FQNNGV come from the germline V gene. The CDR3 runs to 14 residues. In DNA form, the CDR3 reads TGTGCCAGCAGCTTATCTCAGGGGGCCTGGGAGCAGTACTTC. As protein: CASSLSQGAWEQYF.

There are many counts of this clonotype. The V and J genes are TRBV7-9 and TRBJ2-7, with D tentatively TRBD1 (5 bases). Deletions cut 5 bases from V and 2 bases from J, with 10 bases between. Germline V CDR1 and CDR2: SEHNR, FQNEAQ (reference sequence). The CDR3 runs 13 residues. CDR3 in DNA: TGTGCCAGCAGCACCAGACAGACCTACGAGCAGTACTTC. Translating it yields CASSTRQTYEQYF.

In this sample, this clonotype is medium-sized. The genes are TRBV6-2 or TRBV6-3 and TRBJ1-5; 9 bases match TRBD1. The CDR3 totals 17 residues. V was clipped by 6 bases and J by 9 bases; unmatched bases: 18. Germline values: CDR1 MNHEY, CDR2 SVGEGT. For the CDR3, the DNA is TGTGCCAGCAGCCCCCACGTCCCGGGACAGGGAATGGGGCCCCAGCATTTT. Encoded protein: CASSPHVPGQGMGPQHF.

At least ten counts were recorded for this clonotype. The rearrangement joins TRBV27 to TRBJ2-6; D gene ambiguous. Per the germline V gene, CDR1 is MNHEY and CDR2 is SMNVEV (reference sequence). Trimming pared 5 bases from V and 2 bases from J, leaving 7 bases between. The length of the CDR3 is 14 residues. Written as DNA, the CDR3 is TGTGCCAGCAGTCAACTCACTGGGGCCAACGTCCTGACTTTC. Translated: CASSQLTGANVLTF.

Within the sample, this clonotype is medium-sized. The rearrangement joins TRBV20-1 to TRBJ1-1; TRBD1 matches at 7 bases. With 6 bases clipped from V and 7 bases from J, the junction kept 17 bases outside the gene matches. Germline lookup yields CDR1 DFQATT and CDR2 SNEGSKA (reference sequence). This CDR3 has 15 residues. In DNA form, the CDR3 reads TGCAGTGCAACCTCCCTGACCGGGACAGCGAATGAAGCTTTCTTT. Its translation is CSATSLTGTANEAFF.

Many counts were recorded for this clonotype. The chain links TRBV3-1 to TRBJ1-4; D gene unclear. Trimming removed 0 bases from V and 7 bases from J, with 9 bases in between. CDR1 is LGHDT and CDR2 is YNNKEL in the germline V gene (reference sequence). This CDR3 has 14 residues. The CDR3 DNA reads as TGTGCCAGCAGCCAAGATCCATCGAGTGAAAAACTGTTTTTT. Protein sequence: CASSQDPSSEKLFF.

This clonotype has ten or more counts. The gene calls are TRBV6-1 and TRBJ1-5; D not certain. CDR3 size: 15 residues. Germline V CDR1 and CDR2: MNHNS, SASEGT. Trimming stripped 6 bases from V and 3 bases from J, with 15 bases between. CDR3 bases: TGTGCCAGCAGCGACTTTACAGTGCACAATCAGCCCCAGCATTTT. As protein: CASSDFTVHNQPQHF.

This clonotype has a count of ten or more. The chain employs TRBV6-1 and TRBJ1-1, with D hard to call. Germline V lookup: CDR1 MNHNS, CDR2 SASEGT. Trimming pared 4 bases from V and 0 bases from J, leaving 6 bases between. This CDR3 spans 13 amino acids. The CDR3 loop reads CASSAYLNTEAFF. The CDR3 DNA reads as TGTGCCAGCAGTGCCTATTTGAACACTGAAGCTTTCTTT.

This clonotype has at least ten counts. Here the CDR3 reads CSVEDPLPGTDTQYF. In DNA form, the CDR3 reads TGCAGCGTTGAAGATCCACTACCCGGAACAGATACGCAGTATTTT. The chain uses TRBV29-1 and TRBJ2-3; no clear D gene. The CDR3 covers 15 residues. The V end was cut by 0 bases, the J end by 3 bases, with 13 bases between. Per the germline V gene, CDR1 is SQVTM and CDR2 is ANQGSEA.

This clonotype was observed many times. The chain has TRBV6-5 and TRBJ1-5; D may be TRBD1 (5 bases). Per germline, CDR1 MNHEY and CDR2 SVGAGI. V lost 0 bases and J lost 3, with 6 bases in between. The CDR3 loop spans 14 amino acids. This CDR3 reads CASSYSGDNQPQHF. CDR3 nucleotide sequence: TGTGCCAGCAGTTACTCAGGGGACAATCAGCCCCAGCATTTT.

Sample share makes this clonotype medium-sized. The chain uses TRBV19 and TRBJ2-7; D possibly corresponds to TRBD1 (5 bases). V shed 6 bases and J shed 2 bases, with 14 bases lying between them. CDR1 is LNHDA, CDR2 SQIVND, per germline (reference sequence). This CDR3 has 14 residues. The CDR3 here is CASRDRAGTYEQYF. Written as DNA, the CDR3 is TGTGCCAGTAGAGATCGGGCAGGGACCTACGAGCAGTACTTC.

This clonotype counts as medium-sized. The chain joins TRBV12-3 or TRBV12-4 to TRBJ2-3; 10 positions match TRBD2. This CDR3 has 17 amino acids. The trim removed 2 bases at V and 3 bases at J, leaving 8 bases unmatched. The CDR3, as DNA: TGTGCCAGCAGTTTACCTAGGACTAGCGGAATGACAGATACGCAGTATTTT. Amino acids: CASSLPRTSGMTDTQYF.

This clonotype was seen repeatedly, ten times or more. J is TRBJ1-2 and V is TRBV20-1; TRBD1 is a possible D gene (6 bases). Trimming removed 4 bases at V and 1 base at J, with 13 bases between. Germline CDR1 reads DFQATT; CDR2 reads SNEGSKA (reference sequence). The CDR3 loop spans 14 amino acids. CDR3 protein: CSATPTGRNYGYTF. CDR3 sequence (DNA): TGCAGTGCTACCCCTACAGGGCGTAACTATGGCTACACCTTC.

By share of the sample, this clonotype is medium-sized (0.01 to 0.1%). The J gene is TRBJ2-1, the V gene TRBV11-2; possibly TRBD2 for D (6 bases). Looked up from germline, CDR1 is SGHAT and CDR2 is FQNNGV. This CDR3 is built from 12 residues. The V end was cut by 5 bases, the J end by 10 bases, with 12 bases between. The CDR3 sequence: CASSPRGGEQFF. The CDR3 DNA reads TGTGCCAGCAGCCCCCGTGGAGGGGAGCAGTTCTTC.

This clonotype is classed as medium-sized. The chain links TRBV19 to TRBJ2-1; D is unclear. Germline V gene lookup returns CDR1 LNHDA and CDR2 SQIVND (reference sequence). The CDR3 runs 14 residues. V was clipped by 6 bases and J by 3 bases, with 12 bases between them. CDR3 residues: CASSPSVDYNEQFF. The CDR3 bases are TGTGCCAGTAGCCCCTCCGTCGACTACAATGAGCAGTTCTTC.

This clonotype was detected a few times. The chain joins TRBV29-1 to TRBJ2-1; TRBD2 might be the D (6 bases). Germline V gene lookup returns CDR1 SQVTM and CDR2 ANQGSEA. V was shortened by 7 bases and J by 7 bases, with 17 bases between the two germline ends. The CDR3 is 13 residues long. DNA of the CDR3: TGCAGCGGCGGTGGGGGGAGCGGTAATGAGCAGTTCTTC. Translating gives CSGGGGSGNEQFF.

This clonotype was seen many times. The chain links TRBV20-1 to TRBJ2-3, with unresolved D. Germline V CDR1 and CDR2: DFQATT, SNEGSKA (reference sequence). V gave up 3 bases and J gave up 4 bases, with 8 bases separating them. This CDR3 spans 12 amino acids. The CDR3, as DNA: TGCAGTGCTAGGCCTGGGCCAGATACGCAGTATTTT. It specifies CSARPGPDTQYF.

This clonotype was recorded many times. V is TRBV6-2 or TRBV6-3 and J is TRBJ1-2, with 7 bases fitting TRBD1. The ends lost 2 bases at V and 6 bases at J; junction bases unmatched: 3. There are 13 residues in the CDR3. Germline V CDR1 and CDR2: MNHEY, SVGEGT. The CDR3 DNA is TGTGCCAGCAGTTACACGGGACAGAATGGCTACACCTTC. This gives the protein CASSYTGQNGYTF.